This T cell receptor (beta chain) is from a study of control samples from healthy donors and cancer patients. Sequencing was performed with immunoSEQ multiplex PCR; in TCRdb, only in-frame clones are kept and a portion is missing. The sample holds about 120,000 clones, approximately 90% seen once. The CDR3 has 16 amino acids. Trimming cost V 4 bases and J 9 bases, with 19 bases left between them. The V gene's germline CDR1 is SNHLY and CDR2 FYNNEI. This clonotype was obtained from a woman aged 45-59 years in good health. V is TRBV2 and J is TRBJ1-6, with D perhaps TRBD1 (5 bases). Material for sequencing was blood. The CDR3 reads CASSGRAPGRGSPLHF. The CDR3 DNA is TGTGCCAGCAGTGGCCGGGCCCCAGGGAGAGGTTCACCCCTCCACTTT.